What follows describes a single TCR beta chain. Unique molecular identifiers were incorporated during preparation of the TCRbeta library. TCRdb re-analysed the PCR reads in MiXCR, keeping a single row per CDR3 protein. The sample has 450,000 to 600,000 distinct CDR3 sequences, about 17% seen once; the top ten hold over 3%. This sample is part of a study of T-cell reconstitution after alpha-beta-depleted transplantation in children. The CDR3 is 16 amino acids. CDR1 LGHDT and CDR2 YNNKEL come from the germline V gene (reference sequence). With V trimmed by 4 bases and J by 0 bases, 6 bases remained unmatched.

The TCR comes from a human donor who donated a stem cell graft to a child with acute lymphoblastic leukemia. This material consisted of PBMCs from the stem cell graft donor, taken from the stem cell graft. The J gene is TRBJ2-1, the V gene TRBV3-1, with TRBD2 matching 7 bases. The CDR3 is CASSPTSESSYNEQFF. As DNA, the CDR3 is TGTGCCAGCAGCCCCACTAGCGAAAGCTCCTACAATGAGCAGTTCTTC.